Reported below is one TCR beta chain. Per germline, CDR1 LNHNV and CDR2 YYDKDF (reference sequence). V was pared by 2 bases and J by 11 bases, with 15 bases between. This CDR3 is built from 13 residues. This sample is part of a study of T cells in tuberculosis. The data were produced by immunoSEQ multiplex PCR, yet TCRdb's version contains in-frame clones alone and is incomplete. The table records fewer than 40,000 clones, roughly 95% of them present only once. This TCR was recovered from a donor aged 10-29 years with latent tuberculosis or without tuberculosis infection. What was sequenced was PBMCs. The chain recombines TRBV15 with TRBJ1-1; D is uncertain. CDR3 loop: CATSRSDISDAFF. DNA of the CDR3: TGTGCCACCAGCAGATCCGACATAAGTGACGCTTTCTTT.